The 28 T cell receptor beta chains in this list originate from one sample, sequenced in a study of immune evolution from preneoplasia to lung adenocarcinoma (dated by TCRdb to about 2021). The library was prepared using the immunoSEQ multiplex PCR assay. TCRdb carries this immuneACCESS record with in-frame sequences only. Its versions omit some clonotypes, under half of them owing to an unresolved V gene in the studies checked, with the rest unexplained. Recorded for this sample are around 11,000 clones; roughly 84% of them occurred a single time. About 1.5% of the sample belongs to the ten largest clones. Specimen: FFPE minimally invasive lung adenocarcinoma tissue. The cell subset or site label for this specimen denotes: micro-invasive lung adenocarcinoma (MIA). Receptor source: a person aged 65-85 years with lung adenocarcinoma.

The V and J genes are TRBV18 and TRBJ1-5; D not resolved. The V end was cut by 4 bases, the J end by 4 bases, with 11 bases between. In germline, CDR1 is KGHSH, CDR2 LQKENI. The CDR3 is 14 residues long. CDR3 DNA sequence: TGTGCCAGCTCACAGGACGGACTTAATCAGCCCCAGCATTTT. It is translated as CASSQDGLNQPQHF. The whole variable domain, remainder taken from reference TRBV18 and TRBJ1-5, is NAGVMQNPRHLVRRRGQEARLRCSPMKGHSHVYWYRQLPEEGLKFMVYLQKENIIDESGMPKERFSAEFPKEGPSILRIQQVVRGDSAAYFCASSQDGLNQPQHFGDGTRLSIL.

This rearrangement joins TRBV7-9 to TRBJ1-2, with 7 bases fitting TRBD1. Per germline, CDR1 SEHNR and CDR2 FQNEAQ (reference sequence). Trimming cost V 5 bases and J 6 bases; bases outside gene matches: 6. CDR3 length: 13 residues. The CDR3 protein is CASSPVQGNGYTF. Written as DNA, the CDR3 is TGTGCCAGCAGCCCAGTACAGGGGAATGGCTACACCTTC.

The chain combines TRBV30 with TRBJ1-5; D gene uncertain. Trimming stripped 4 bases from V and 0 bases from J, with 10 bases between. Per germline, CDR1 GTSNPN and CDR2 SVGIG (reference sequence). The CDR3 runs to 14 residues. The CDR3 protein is CAWTSGNSNQPQHF. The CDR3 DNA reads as TGTGCCTGGACCTCGGGGAATAGCAATCAGCCCCAGCATTTT. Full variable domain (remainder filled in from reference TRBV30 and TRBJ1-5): SQTIHQWPATLVQPVGSPLSLECTVEGTSNPNLYWYRQAAGRGLQLLFYSVGIGQISSEVPQNLSASRPQDRQFILSSKKLLLSDSGFYLCAWTSGNSNQPQHFGDGTRLSIL.

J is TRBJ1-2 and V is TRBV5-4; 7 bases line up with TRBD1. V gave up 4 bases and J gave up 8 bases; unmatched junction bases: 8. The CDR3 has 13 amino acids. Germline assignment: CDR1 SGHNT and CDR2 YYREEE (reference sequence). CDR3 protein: CASSHPDRLGYTF. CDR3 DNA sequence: TGTGCCAGCAGCCACCCGGACAGGTTGGGCTACACCTTC.

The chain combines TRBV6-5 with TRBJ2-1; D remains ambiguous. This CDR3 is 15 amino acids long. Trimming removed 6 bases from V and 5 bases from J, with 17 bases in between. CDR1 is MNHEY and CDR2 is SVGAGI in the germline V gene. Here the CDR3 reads CASRGIGWENNEQFF. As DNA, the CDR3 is TGTGCCAGCAGGGGCATAGGGTGGGAAAACAATGAGCAGTTCTTC.

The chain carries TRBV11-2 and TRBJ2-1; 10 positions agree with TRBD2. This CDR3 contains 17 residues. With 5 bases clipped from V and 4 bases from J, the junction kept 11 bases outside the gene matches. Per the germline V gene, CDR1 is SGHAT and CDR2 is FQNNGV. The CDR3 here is CASSLRTSGGVYNEQFF. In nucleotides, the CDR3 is TGTGCCAGCAGCCTACGGACTAGCGGAGGGGTGTACAATGAGCAGTTCTTC. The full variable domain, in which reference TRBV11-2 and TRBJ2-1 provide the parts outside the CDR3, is EAGVAQSPRYKIIEKRQSVAFWCNPISGHATLYWYQQILGQGPKLLIQFQNNGVVDDSQLPKDRFSAERLKGVDSTLKIQPAKLEDSAVYLCASSLRTSGGVYNEQFFGPGTRLTVL.

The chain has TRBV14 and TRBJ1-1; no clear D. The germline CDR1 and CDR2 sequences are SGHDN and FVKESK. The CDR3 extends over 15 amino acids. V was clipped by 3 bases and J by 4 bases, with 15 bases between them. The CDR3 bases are TGTGCCAGCAGCCAGAGATTGGGAGTGGGCACTGAAGCTTTCTTT. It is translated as CASSQRLGVGTEAFF.

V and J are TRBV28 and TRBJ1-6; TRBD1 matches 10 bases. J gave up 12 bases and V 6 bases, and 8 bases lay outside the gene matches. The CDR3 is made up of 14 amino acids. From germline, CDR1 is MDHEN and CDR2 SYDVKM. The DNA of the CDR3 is TGTGCCAGCAGGACCGGGACAGGGGCTAGACCCCTCCACTTT. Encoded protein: CASRTGTGARPLHF.

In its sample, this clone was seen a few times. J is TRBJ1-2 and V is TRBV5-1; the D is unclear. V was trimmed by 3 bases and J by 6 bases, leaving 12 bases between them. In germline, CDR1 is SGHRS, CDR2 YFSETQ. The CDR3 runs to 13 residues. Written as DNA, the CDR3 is TGCGCCAGCAGCTCGGCGACTGGGGATGGCTACACCTTC. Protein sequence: CASSSATGDGYTF.

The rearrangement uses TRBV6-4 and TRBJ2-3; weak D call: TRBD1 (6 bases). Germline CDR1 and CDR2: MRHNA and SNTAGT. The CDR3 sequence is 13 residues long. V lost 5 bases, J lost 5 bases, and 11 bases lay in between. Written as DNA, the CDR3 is TGTGCCAGCAGTCGGACAGTGATAGATACGCAGTATTTT. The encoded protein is CASSRTVIDTQYF.

The chain's CDR3 is CASSLEAGGGYGYTF. The CDR3 DNA follows: TGCGCCAGCAGCTTGGAGGCAGGGGGCGGCTATGGCTACACCTTC. The V and J genes are TRBV5-1 and TRBJ1-2; 8 bases are a match to TRBD1. From germline, CDR1 is SGHRS and CDR2 YFSETQ. With V trimmed by 0 bases and J by 4 bases, 5 bases remained unmatched. This CDR3 is built from 15 residues. Based on the CDR3 plus reference TRBV5-1 and TRBJ1-2, the full variable domain is KAGVTQTPRYLIKTRGQQVTLSCSPISGHRSVSWYQQTPGQGLQFLFEYFSETQRNKGNFPGRFSGRQFSNSRSEMNVSTLELGDSALYLCASSLEAGGGYGYTFGSGTRLTVV.

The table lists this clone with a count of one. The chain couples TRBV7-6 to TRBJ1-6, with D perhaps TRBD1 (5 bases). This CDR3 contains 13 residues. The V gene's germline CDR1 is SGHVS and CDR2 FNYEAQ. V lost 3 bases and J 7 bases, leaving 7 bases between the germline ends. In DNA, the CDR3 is TGTGCCAGCAGCTTGGGACCGAATTCACCCCTCCACTTT. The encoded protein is CASSLGPNSPLHF.

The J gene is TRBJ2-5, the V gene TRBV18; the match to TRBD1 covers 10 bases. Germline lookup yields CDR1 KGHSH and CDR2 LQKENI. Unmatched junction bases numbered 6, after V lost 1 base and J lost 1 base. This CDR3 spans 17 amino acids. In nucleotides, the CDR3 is TGTGCCAGCTCACCACGGCTCGGGACAGGGGTCCAAGAGACCCAGTACTTC. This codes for CASSPRLGTGVQETQYF. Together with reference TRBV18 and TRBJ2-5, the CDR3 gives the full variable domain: NAGVMQNPRHLVRRRGQEARLRCSPMKGHSHVYWYRQLPEEGLKFMVYLQKENIIDESGMPKERFSAEFPKEGPSILRIQQVVRGDSAAYFCASSPRLGTGVQETQYFGPGTRLLVL.

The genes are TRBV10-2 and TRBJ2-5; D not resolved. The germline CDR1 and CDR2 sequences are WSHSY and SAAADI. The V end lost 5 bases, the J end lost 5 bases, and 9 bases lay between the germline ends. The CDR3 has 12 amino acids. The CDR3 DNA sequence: TGCGCCAGCAGTTCCCCAAGGGAGACCCAGTACTTC. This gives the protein CASSSPRETQYF.

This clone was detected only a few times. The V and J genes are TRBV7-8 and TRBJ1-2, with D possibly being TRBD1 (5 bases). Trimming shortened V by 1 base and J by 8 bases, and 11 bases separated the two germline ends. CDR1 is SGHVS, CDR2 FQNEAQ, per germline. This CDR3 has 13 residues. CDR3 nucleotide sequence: TGTGCCAGCAGCTTAGGACAGAGGGACGGCTACACCTTC. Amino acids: CASSLGQRDGYTF.

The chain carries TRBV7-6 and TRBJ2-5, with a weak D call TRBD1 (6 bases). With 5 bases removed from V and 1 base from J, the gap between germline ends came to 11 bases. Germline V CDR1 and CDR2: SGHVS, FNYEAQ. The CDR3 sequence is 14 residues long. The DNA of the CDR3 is TGTGCCAGCAGCCCGCTCAGGGGCCAAGAGACCCAGTACTTC. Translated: CASSPLRGQETQYF.

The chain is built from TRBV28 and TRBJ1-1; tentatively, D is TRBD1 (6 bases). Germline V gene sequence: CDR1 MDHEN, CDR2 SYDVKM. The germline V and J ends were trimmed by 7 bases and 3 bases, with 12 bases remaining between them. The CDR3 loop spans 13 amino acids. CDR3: CASMTGRDTEAFF. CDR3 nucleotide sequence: TGTGCCAGCATGACAGGAAGGGACACTGAAGCTTTCTTT.

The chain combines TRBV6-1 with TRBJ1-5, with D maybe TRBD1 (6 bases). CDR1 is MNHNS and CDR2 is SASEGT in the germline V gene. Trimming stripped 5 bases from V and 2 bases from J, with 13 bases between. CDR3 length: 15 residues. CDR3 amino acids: CASSSMSGGNQPQHF. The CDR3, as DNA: TGTGCCAGCAGTTCAATGTCAGGGGGCAATCAGCCCCAGCATTTT.

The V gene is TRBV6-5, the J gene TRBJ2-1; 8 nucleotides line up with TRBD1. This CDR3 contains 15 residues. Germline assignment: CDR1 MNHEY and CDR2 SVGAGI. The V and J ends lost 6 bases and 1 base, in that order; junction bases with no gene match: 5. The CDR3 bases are TGTGCCAGCAGACCCGACAGGGGTTCCTACAATGAGCAGTTCTTC. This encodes CASRPDRGSYNEQFF.

CDR3 region: CASSFSPNTEAFF. In DNA form, the CDR3 reads TGTGCCAGCAGCTTTAGCCCGAACACTGAAGCTTTCTTT. The J gene is TRBJ1-1, the V gene TRBV5-4; D remains unclear. V was clipped by 2 bases and J by 1 base, with 6 bases between them. Germline V lookup: CDR1 SGHNT, CDR2 YYREEE (reference sequence). The CDR3 has 13 residues.

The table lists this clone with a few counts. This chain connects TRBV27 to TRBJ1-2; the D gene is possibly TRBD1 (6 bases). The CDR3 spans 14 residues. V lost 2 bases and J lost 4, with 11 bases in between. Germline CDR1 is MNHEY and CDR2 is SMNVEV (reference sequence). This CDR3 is CASSLRGGSYGYTF. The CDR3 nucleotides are TGTGCCAGCAGTTTAAGGGGGGGAAGCTATGGCTACACCTTC.

CDR3 sequence: CASSTSGGMSYEQYF. CDR3 sequence (DNA): TGTGCCAGTAGTACTAGCGGGGGGATGTCCTACGAGCAGTACTTC. The chain is built from TRBV19 and TRBJ2-7, with 11 bases lining up with TRBD2. V lost 4 bases, J lost 1 base, and 3 bases stayed unmatched. CDR1 and CDR2 (germline): LNHDA, SQIVND (reference sequence). The CDR3 is 15 amino acids.

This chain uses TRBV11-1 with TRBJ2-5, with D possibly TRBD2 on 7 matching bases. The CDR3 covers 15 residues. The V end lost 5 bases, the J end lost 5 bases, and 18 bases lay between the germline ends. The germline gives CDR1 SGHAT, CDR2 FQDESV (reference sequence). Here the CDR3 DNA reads TGTGCCAGCAGCCCGACGGGGGGCAGGCGGGAGACCCAGTACTTC. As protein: CASSPTGGRRETQYF.

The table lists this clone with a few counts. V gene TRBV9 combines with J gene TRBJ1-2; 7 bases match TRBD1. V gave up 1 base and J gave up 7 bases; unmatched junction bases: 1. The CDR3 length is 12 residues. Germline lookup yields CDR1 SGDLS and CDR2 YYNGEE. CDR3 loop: CASSVHRGGYTF. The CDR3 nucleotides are TGTGCCAGCAGCGTACACAGGGGTGGCTACACCTTC.

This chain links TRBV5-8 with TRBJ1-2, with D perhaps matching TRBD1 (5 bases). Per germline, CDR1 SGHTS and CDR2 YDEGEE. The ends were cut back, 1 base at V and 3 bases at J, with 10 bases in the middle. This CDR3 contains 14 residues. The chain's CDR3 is CASSLRGSDYGYTF. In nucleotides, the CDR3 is TGTGCCAGCAGCTTGAGGGGTAGTGACTATGGCTACACCTTC.

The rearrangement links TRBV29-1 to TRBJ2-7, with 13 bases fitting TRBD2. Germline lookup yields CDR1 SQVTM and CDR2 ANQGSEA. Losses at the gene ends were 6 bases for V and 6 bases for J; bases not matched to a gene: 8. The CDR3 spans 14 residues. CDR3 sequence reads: CSVARTSGRSEQYF. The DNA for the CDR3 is TGCAGCGTGGCAAGGACTAGCGGGAGAAGCGAGCAGTACTTC.

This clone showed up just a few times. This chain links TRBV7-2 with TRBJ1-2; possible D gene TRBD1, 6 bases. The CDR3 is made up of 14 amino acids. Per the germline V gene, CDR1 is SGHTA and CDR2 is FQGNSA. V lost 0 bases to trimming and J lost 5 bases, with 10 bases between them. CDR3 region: CASSLARQGYGYTF. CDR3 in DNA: TGTGCCAGCAGCTTAGCTCGCCAGGGGTATGGCTACACCTTC. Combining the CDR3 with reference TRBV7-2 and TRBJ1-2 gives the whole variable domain GAGVSQSPSNKVTEKGKDVELRCDPISGHTALYWYRQSLGQGLEFLIYFQGNSAPDKSGLPSDRFSAERTGGSVSTLTIQRTQQEDSAVYLCASSLARQGYGYTFGSGTRLTVV.

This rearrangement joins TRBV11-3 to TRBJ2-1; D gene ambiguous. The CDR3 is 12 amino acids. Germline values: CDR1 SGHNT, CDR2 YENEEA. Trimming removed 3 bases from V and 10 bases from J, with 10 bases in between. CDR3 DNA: TGTGCCAGCAGCTTTGACGGCTACGAGCAGTTCTTC. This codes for CASSFDGYEQFF. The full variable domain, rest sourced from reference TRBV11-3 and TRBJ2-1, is EAGVVQSPRYKIIEKKQPVAFWCNPISGHNTLYWYLQNLGQGPELLIRYENEEAVDDSQLPKDRFSAERLKGVDSTLKIQPAELGDSAVYLCASSFDGYEQFFGPGTRLTVL.